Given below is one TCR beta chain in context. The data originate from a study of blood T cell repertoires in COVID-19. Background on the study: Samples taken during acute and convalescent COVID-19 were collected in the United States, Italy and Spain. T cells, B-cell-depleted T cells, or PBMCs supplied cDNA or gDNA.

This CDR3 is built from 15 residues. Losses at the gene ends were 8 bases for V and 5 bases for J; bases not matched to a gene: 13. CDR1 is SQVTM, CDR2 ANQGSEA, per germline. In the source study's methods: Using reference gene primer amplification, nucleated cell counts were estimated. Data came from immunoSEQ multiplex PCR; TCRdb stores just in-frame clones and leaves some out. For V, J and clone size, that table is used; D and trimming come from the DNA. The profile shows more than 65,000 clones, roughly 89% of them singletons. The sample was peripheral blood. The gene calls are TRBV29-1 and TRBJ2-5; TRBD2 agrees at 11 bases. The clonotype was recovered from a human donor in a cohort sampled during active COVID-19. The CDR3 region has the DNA TGCAGCACCACTCGGTCGACTAGCGGGGAGGAGACCCAGTACTTC. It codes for CSTTRSTSGEETQYF.